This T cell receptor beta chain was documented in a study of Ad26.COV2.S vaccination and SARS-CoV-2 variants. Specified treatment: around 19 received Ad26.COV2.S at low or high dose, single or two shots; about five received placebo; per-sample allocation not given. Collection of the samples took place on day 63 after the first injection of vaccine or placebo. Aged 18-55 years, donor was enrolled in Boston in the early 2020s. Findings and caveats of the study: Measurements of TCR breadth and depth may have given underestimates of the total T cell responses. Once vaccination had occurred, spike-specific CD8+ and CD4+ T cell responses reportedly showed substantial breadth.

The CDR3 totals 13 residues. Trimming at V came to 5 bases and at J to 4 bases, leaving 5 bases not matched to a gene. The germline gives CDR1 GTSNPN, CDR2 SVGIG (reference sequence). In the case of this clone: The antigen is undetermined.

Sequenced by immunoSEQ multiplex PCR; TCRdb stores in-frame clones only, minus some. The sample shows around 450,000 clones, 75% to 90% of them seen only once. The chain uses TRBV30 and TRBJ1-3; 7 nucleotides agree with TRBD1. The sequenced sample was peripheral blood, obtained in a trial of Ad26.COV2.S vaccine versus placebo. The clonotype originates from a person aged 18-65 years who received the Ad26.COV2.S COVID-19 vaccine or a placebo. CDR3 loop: CAWDRADGNTIYF. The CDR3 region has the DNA TGTGCCTGGGACAGGGCTGACGGAAACACCATATATTTT.